Described below is a single T cell receptor beta chain sequence and its context. The sample contains more than one DNA sequence encoding this CDR3. In the original analysis: Reference gene primer amplification gave estimated nucleated cell counts. Libraries were prepared by immunoSEQ multiplex PCR; TCRdb keeps only in-frame clonotypes and omits some of them. V, J and clone size were drawn from that table, and D and trimming were deduced from the DNA. The table records a few hundred thousand clones, 84% of them present only once. The sample belongs to a study of blood T cell repertoires in COVID-19. V was clipped by 0 bases and J by 7 bases, with 13 bases between them. There are 15 residues in the CDR3. CDR1 is SEHNR and CDR2 is FQNEAQ in the germline V gene (reference sequence).

The sequence derives from a man aged 25-45 years with acute COVID-19. This chain links TRBV7-9 with TRBJ2-1, with D perhaps TRBD2 (7 bases). The sample was PBMCs or T cells enriched from blood (not recorded which). The CDR3 bases are TGTGCCAGCAGCTTAGCGGGGGGGCCGTCGAATGAGCAGTTCTTC. It translates to CASSLAGGPSNEQFF.